These 20 T cell receptor beta chains were all obtained from the same sample, sequenced in a study of beta chain features in type 1 diabetes. Study-wide points: When Type 1 diabetes patients were examined, their TCRB CDR3s proved moderately but significantly shorter in all four CD4+ subsets.

No antigen has been identified for these receptors. Sequenced material consisted of expressed TCRB transcripts (all of the isolated RNA was reverse transcribed). Assay used: immunoSEQ multiplex PCR; TCRdb lists only in-frame clones, some missing. The table lists hundreds of thousands of clones, over 13% of them singletons, with just under 0.04% in the top ten. Specimen: naive CD4+ T cells from blood. The receptors were gathered from a man in his late teens or twenties with type 1 diabetes.

This clone was counted a few times. This chain joins TRBV27 and TRBJ2-7; D is unresolved. From germline, CDR1 is MNHEY and CDR2 SMNVEV (reference sequence). V lost 8 bases and J lost 7, with 12 bases in between. The CDR3 contains 11 residues. CDR3 nucleotides: TGTGCCAGCGGGAAGTCCGGTGAGCAGTACTTC. Translated: CASGKSGEQYF.

A few counts support this clone. The gene calls are TRBV7-6 and TRBJ2-2, with D perhaps TRBD1 (6 bases). This CDR3 has 16 residues. The V gene lost 7 bases and the J gene lost 6 bases, with 21 bases spanning the gap. CDR1 SGHVS and CDR2 FNYEAQ come from the germline V gene. Written as DNA, the CDR3 is TGTGCCAGCAAAACAGACCAGGGGATGGGCGCCGGGGAGCTGTTTTTT. Protein sequence: CASKTDQGMGAGELFF.

The chain links TRBV7-2 to TRBJ2-3; D call uncertain. Germline V lookup: CDR1 SGHTA, CDR2 FQGNSA. The CDR3 extends over 13 amino acids. The V and J ends lost 4 bases and 6 bases respectively, with 11 bases between them. The CDR3 nucleotides are TGTGCCAGCAGCTCCCTCGGGCCGGATACGCAGTATTTT. Residues: CASSSLGPDTQYF.

V is TRBV29-1 and J is TRBJ2-1, with TRBD2 as a possible D gene (6 bases). Germline V gene sequence: CDR1 SQVTM, CDR2 ANQGSEA. The CDR3 covers 15 residues. V was pared by 3 bases and J by 6 bases, with 18 bases between. CDR3 loop: CSVDSRQGGVNEQFF. The CDR3 DNA sequence: TGCAGCGTTGATTCCCGTCAGGGCGGGGTCAATGAGCAGTTCTTC.

This clone was seen repeatedly, ten times or more. The rearrangement uses TRBV14 and TRBJ2-5; possibly TRBD1 for D (6 bases). From germline, CDR1 is SGHDN and CDR2 FVKESK. CDR3 length: 14 residues. The V end was cut by 4 bases, the J end by 0 bases, with 9 bases between. CDR3: CASSLGQYQETQYF. CDR3 in DNA: TGTGCCAGCAGCCTCGGACAGTACCAAGAGACCCAGTACTTC.

The chain employs TRBV4-1 and TRBJ2-7; no clear D. This CDR3 has 13 residues. Per germline, CDR1 MGHRA and CDR2 YSYEKL. Trimming took off 0 bases at V and 9 bases at J, with 12 bases between the two ends. CDR3 residues: CASSQDFKHAQYF. The CDR3 DNA reads TGCGCCAGCAGCCAAGATTTCAAGCATGCGCAGTACTTC.

This clone was observed a handful of times. The rearrangement links TRBV5-6 to TRBJ2-7; 8 bases line up with TRBD1. J was trimmed by 3 bases and V by 2 bases; bases with no gene match: 4. The CDR3 totals 14 residues. Germline CDR1 reads SGHDT; CDR2 reads YYEEEE. The CDR3 DNA reads TGTGCCAGCAGCTTCCTGGACAGGGTCTACGAGCAGTACTTC. This encodes CASSFLDRVYEQYF.

The chain combines TRBV27 with TRBJ2-1, with 11 bases that match TRBD2. This CDR3 spans 18 amino acids. The V gene's germline CDR1 is MNHEY and CDR2 SMNVEV (reference sequence). V gave up 2 bases and J gave up 4 bases; unmatched junction bases: 10. This CDR3 is CASSLPSSSGRIYNEQFF. The CDR3 DNA is TGTGCCAGCAGTTTACCTTCCTCTAGCGGGAGGATATACAATGAGCAGTTCTTC.

The chain combines TRBV28 with TRBJ2-7; perhaps TRBD1 as D (5 bases). The CDR3 sequence is 11 residues long. Germline lookup yields CDR1 MDHEN and CDR2 SYDVKM. The ends were cut back, 6 bases at V and 4 bases at J, with 7 bases in the middle. The CDR3 sequence: CASRRQYEQYF. The CDR3 DNA reads as TGTGCCAGCAGGCGACAGTACGAGCAGTACTTC.

This rearrangement joins TRBV6-1 to TRBJ2-6; D is uncertain. The CDR3 loop spans 16 amino acids. The ends were cut back, 2 bases at V and 0 bases at J, with 8 bases in the middle. Germline CDR1 and CDR2: MNHNS and SASEGT. CDR3: CASSELGSSGANVLTF. CDR3 nucleotide sequence: TGTGCCAGCAGTGAATTGGGCAGCTCTGGGGCCAACGTCCTGACTTTC.

To note about this clone: One junction end disagrees with the germline gene, perhaps due to a read error. The CDR3 protein is CASSVVLAGDQRFF. The CDR3 bases are TGTGCCAGCAGCGTAGTTCTAGCGGGGGATCAGCGTTTTTTT. The chain carries TRBV9 and TRBJ2-3, with 10 nucleotides matching TRBD2. This CDR3 spans 14 amino acids. CDR1 is SGDLS, CDR2 YYNGEE, per germline.

This clone was seen more than once but under ten times. Other DNA sequences in the sample encode the same CDR3. This chain's CDR3 is CASSRDSNQPQHF. CDR3 in DNA: TGTGCCAGCAGTCGGGACAGTAATCAGCCCCAGCATTTT. V is TRBV2 and J is TRBJ1-5; 7 bases align to TRBD1. V lost 5 bases, J lost 4 bases, and 2 bases stayed unmatched. The length of the CDR3 is 13 residues. The V gene's germline CDR1 is SNHLY and CDR2 FYNNEI.

This chain joins TRBV14 and TRBJ2-3; tentatively, D is TRBD2 (6 bases). V dropped 2 bases and J dropped 11 bases, with 14 bases sitting between them. The germline V gene encodes CDR1 SGHDN and CDR2 FVKESK. This CDR3 comprises 13 residues. The CDR3 loop is CASSQQGGARQYF. For the CDR3, the DNA is TGTGCCAGCAGCCAACAGGGAGGTGCTCGGCAGTATTTT.

In its sample, this clone was seen a few times. CDR3 sequence (DNA): TGCAGCGTTGAAGGACAGGGGGCTCATGGGGAGCAGTACTTC. It codes for CSVEGQGAHGEQYF. The J gene is TRBJ2-7, the V gene TRBV29-1; 10 nucleotides align to TRBD1. The CDR3 is made up of 14 amino acids. After removal of 1 base from V and 7 bases from J, the junction contained 7 bases not matched to a gene. Germline CDR1 is SQVTM and CDR2 is ANQGSEA.

This clone was counted between two and nine times. The rearrangement joins TRBV5-1 to TRBJ1-1; D possibly corresponds to TRBD1 (6 bases). V lost 0 bases to trimming and J lost 1 base, with 13 bases between them. CDR1 is SGHRS, CDR2 YFSETQ, per germline. This CDR3 has 16 residues. In nucleotides, the CDR3 is TGCGCCAGCAGCTTGGGCCCGGGGGGCCCGAACACTGAAGCTTTCTTT. This translates into CASSLGPGGPNTEAFF.

A note on this clone: Additional DNA sequences in this sample encode the identical CDR3. The chain employs TRBV11-3 and TRBJ2-3; TRBD1 aligns across 8 bases. The CDR3 runs to 14 residues. J lost 3 bases, V lost 5 bases, and 4 bases had no gene match. CDR1 SGHNT and CDR2 YENEEA come from the germline V gene. For the CDR3, the DNA is TGTGCCAGCAGCCCCGGACAGGGAACAGATACGCAGTATTTT. Translated, it gives CASSPGQGTDTQYF.

The chain is built from TRBV13 and TRBJ1-2; D ambiguous. Per germline, CDR1 PRHDT and CDR2 FYEKMQ (reference sequence). With 5 bases removed from V and 4 bases from J, the gap between germline ends came to 14 bases. There are 14 residues in the CDR3. CDR3 amino acids: CASSVVRALYGYTF. In nucleotides, the CDR3 is TGTGCCAGCAGCGTCGTCCGGGCCCTCTATGGCTACACCTTC.

The chain recombines TRBV19 with TRBJ2-3; D is unresolved. The CDR3 totals 13 residues. The germline gives CDR1 LNHDA, CDR2 SQIVND (reference sequence). Between the trimmed V and J ends, which lost 0 bases and 7 bases, there was a span of 8 bases. The CDR3 DNA follows: TGTGCCAGTAGTATAGATGGCAGATATACGCAGTATTTT. This encodes CASSIDGRYTQYF.

The chain links TRBV14 to TRBJ2-7; 7 bases align to TRBD1. This CDR3 comprises 14 residues. V was pared by 2 bases and J by 2 bases, with 3 bases of the junction left unmatched. The germline V gene encodes CDR1 SGHDN and CDR2 FVKESK. CDR3 bases: TGTGCCAGCAGCCAAATAGGGACAGCCTACGAGCAGTACTTC. Translating it yields CASSQIGTAYEQYF.

The sample holds a few counts of this clone. The V and J genes are TRBV25-1 and TRBJ1-6, with unresolved D. This CDR3 is 13 amino acids long. Germline V gives CDR1 MGHDK, CDR2 SYGVNS. V was shortened by 9 bases and J by 9 bases, with 15 bases between the two germline ends. This CDR3 is CASQSLRFSPLHF. CDR3 DNA sequence: TGTGCCAGTCAGAGCCTAAGGTTTTCACCCCTCCACTTT.